This T cell receptor beta chain was sequenced during a study of blood T cell repertoires in COVID-19. Profiling relied on immunoSEQ multiplex PCR, and the TCRdb table lists in-frame clones only, not all of them. The sample has some 240,000 clones, around nine tenths seen once. The CDR3 extends over 15 amino acids. Between the trimmed V and J ends, which lost 1 base and 1 base, there was a span of 10 bases. From germline, CDR1 is SGHTA and CDR2 FQGNSA. The receptor was isolated from a man between 60 and 70 years old who had recovered from COVID-19. The gene calls are TRBV7-2 and TRBJ2-5; perhaps TRBD1 as D (6 bases). Sequenced material: peripheral blood. The CDR3 DNA follows: TGTGCCAGCAGCTTAGTCAGGGGCCCCCAAGAGACCCAGTACTTC. Protein sequence: CASSLVRGPQETQYF.